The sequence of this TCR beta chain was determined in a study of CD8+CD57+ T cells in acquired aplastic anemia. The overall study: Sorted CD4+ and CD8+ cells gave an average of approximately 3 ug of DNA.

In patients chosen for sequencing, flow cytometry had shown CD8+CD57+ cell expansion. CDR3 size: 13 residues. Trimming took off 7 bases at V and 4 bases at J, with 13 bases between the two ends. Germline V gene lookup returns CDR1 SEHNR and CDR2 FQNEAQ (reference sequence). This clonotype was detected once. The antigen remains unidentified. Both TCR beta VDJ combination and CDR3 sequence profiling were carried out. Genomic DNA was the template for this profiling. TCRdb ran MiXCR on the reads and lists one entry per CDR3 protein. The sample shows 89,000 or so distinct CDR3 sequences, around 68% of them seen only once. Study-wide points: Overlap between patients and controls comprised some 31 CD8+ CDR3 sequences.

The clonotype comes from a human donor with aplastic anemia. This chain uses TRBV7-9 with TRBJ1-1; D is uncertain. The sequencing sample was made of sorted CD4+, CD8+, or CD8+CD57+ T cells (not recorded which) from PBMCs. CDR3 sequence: CASTARSSTEAFF. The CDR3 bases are TGTGCCAGCACCGCCAGGTCTAGCACTGAAGCTTTCTTT.